In its sample, the clone carrying this T cell receptor beta chain was seen a few times. This specimen comes from a study of early T cells in non-severe SARS-CoV-2 infection. The germline V gene encodes CDR1 SGHRS and CDR2 YFSETQ. The CDR3 covers 19 residues. The trim removed 2 bases at V and 7 bases at J, leaving 13 bases unmatched. Unique molecular identifiers were added to individual cDNA molecules. TCRdb processed the 5' RACE reads anew with MiXCR; each CDR3 protein has one entry. Of approximately 76,000 distinct CDR3 sequences in the sample, over 10% were seen once. The source of this sequence is an adult who was a healthcare worker with PCR-confirmed SARS-CoV-2 infection or an uninfected control (not recorded which). The V and J genes are TRBV5-1 and TRBJ2-1; 15 positions match TRBD2. Sequenced sample: whole blood. CDR3 in amino acids: CASSLTGLAGGREKNEQFF. The CDR3 nucleotides read TGCGCCAGCAGCTTAACGGGACTAGCGGGGGGCCGGGAGAAAAATGAGCAGTTCTTC.